This T cell receptor beta chain was sequenced for a study of identifying expanded T cells in peripheral blood (dated by TCRdb to between 2018 and 2021). Context from the whole study: Separate aliquots of the same genomic DNA pool were sequenced to produce technical replicates, and four replicates were compared in pairs.

What the research found in general, with its limitations: The authors expected that biological variance in healthy repertoires might rise further over much longer intervals, such as months to years. Across all healthy-donor time intervals, the beta-binomial model significantly cut both the number of clones called differentially abundant and the false-positive rate. Between technical replicates the binomial model flagged around 1.3 differentially abundant clones, whereas over around 2 weeks the binomial model flagged about 15 and over about 4 weeks about 19. Across all healthy donors, variance in clone template counts between approximately two-week samples was found to increase significantly with total template count.

During the collection period, no infections or other immune events were recorded for the healthy donors. Blood repertoires from healthy donors were used as a training cohort for calibrating time-dependent variance in a beta-binomial model of differential abundance of T-cell clones. The training cohort was composed of about 10 healthy donors, 3 female and 7 male. An age range of roughly 29 to 70 years, with an average of about 43 years, was recorded for the donors. Whole blood was collected from each healthy donor at three time points spaced about 2 weeks apart and obtained from a commercial supplier. Genomic DNA was extracted from unsorted whole blood for immunosequencing. The immunoSEQ Assay, which relies on bias-controlled multiplex PCR amplification of genomic DNA, was used to profile TCRbeta CDR3 regions. The authors' analysis ran thus. To quantify the absolute abundance of each unique TCRbeta CDR3 region, the sequences were collapsed and filtered. Differential abundance was assessed using a binomial (Fisher-equivalent) model and a beta-binomial model in which time-dependent variance fitted from healthy donors was added. Clones with fewer than 5 combined templates were excluded, and clones with Benjamini-Hochberg FDR below 0.01 were called differentially abundant. Beta-binomial variance was modeled as a function of total template count across the two samples using the form v = (b*log(k)+a)^2. TCRdb obtained this table from immuneACCESS and retained in-frame rearrangements with V and J assigned. These tables miss some clones; where compared with another copy, unresolved V genes account for less than half of the shortfall, and the remainder is unexplained. V and J calls plus clone size are reproduced from that table; the DNA served to infer D and trimming. Within this sample are some 96,000 clones, with 88% of them counted one time only. The leading ten clones occupy more than 5.5% of the sample.

A remark on this clone: Its binding antigen is unknown. No base quality information exists; no much larger clone differs at one position.

The trim is 5 bases for V and 4 bases for J, with a gap of 7 bases between the germline ends. CDR1 and CDR2, looked up from the germline V gene, are SGHTS and YDEGEE. From cysteine to phenylalanine, the CDR3 is 13 amino acids long. The kept DNA is CDR3 alone, 39 bases in frame from the first base. This sequence uses TRBV5-8 and TRBJ2-6; TRBD2 is a possible D gene, resting on 5 matching bases. This receptor was identified in a person between 18 and 75 years old in good health. The source material was blood. The sequenced DNA is TGTGCCAGCAGTTCGGGGGGGGCCAACGTCCTGACTTTC. Its protein is CASSSGGANVLTF.